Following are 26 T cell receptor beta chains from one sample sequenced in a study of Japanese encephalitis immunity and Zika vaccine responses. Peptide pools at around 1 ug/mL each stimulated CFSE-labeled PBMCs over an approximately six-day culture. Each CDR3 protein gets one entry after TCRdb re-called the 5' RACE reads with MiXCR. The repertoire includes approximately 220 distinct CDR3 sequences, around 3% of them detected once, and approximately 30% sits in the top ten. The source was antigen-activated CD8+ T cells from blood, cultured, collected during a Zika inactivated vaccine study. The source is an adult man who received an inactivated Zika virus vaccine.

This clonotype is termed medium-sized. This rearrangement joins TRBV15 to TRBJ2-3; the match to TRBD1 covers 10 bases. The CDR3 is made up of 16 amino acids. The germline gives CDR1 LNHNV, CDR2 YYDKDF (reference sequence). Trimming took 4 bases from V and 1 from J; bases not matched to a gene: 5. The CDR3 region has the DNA TGTGCCACCAGCACCCGGGACAGGGGTGGCACAGATACGCAGTATTTT. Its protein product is CATSTRDRGGTDTQYF.

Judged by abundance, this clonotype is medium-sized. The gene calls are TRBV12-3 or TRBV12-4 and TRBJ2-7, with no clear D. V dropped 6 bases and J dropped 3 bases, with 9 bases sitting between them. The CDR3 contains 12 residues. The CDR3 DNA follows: TGTGCCAGCAGCCCCGACCTCTACGAGCAGTACTTC. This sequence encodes CASSPDLYEQYF.

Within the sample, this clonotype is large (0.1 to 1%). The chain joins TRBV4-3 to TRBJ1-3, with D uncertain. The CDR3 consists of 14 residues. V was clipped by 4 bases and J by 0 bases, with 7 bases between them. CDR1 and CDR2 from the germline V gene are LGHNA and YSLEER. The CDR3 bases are TGCGCCAGCAGCCTTCTAGGCTCTGGAAACACCATATATTTT. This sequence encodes CASSLLGSGNTIYF.

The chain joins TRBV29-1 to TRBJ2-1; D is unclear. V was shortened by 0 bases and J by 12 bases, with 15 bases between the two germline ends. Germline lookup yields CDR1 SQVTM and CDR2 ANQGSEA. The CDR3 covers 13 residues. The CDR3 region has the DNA TGCAGCGTTGAAGATGGATTTAGGGAAGGGCAGTTCTTC. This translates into CSVEDGFREGQFF.

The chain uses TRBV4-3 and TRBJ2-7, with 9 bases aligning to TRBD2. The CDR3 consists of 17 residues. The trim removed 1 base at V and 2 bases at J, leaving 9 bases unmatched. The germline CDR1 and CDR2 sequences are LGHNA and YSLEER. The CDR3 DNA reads TGCGCCAGCAGCCAAGGGGACTATAGCGGGGGCCCCTACGAGCAGTACTTC. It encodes CASSQGDYSGGPYEQYF.

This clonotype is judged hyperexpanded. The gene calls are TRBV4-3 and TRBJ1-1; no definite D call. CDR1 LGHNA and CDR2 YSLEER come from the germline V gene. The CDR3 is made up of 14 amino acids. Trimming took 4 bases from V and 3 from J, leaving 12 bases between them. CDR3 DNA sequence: TGCGCCAGCAGCCTAACAGAGGATCACACTGAAGCTTTCTTT. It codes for CASSLTEDHTEAFF.

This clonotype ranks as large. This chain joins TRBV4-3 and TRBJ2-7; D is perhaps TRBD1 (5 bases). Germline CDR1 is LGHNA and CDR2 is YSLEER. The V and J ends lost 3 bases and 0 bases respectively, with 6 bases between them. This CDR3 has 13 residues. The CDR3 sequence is CASSQTVSYEQYF. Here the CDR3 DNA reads TGCGCCAGCAGCCAGACAGTCTCCTACGAGCAGTACTTC.

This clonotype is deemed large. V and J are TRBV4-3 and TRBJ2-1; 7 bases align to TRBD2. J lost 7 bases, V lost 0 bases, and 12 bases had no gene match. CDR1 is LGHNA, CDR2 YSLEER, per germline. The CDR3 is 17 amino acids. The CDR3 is CASSQEGPSGVHNEQFF. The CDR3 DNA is TGCGCCAGCAGCCAAGAAGGGCCTAGCGGTGTCCATAATGAGCAGTTCTTC.

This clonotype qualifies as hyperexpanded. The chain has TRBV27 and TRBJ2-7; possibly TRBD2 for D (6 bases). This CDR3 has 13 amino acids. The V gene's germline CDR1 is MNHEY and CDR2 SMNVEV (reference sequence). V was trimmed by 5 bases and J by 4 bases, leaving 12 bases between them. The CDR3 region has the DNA TGTGCCAGCAGTACGGGACTGAAGTACGAGCAGTACTTC. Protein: CASSTGLKYEQYF.

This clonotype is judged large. The CDR3 sequence: CAIRGDLGEKLFF. The CDR3 nucleotides are TGTGCCATCAGGGGGGACTTAGGAGAAAAACTGTTTTTT. The V call is TRBV10-3, the J call TRBJ1-4, with D possibly matching TRBD1 (5 bases). V lost 6 bases and J 8 bases, leaving 13 bases between the germline ends. The CDR3 spans 13 residues. In germline, CDR1 is ENHRY, CDR2 SYGVKD.

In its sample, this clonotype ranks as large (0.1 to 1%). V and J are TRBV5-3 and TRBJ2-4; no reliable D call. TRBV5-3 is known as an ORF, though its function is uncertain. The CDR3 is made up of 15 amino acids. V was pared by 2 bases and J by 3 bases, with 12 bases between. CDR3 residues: CARSFNYSYKNIQYF. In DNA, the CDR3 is TGTGCCAGAAGCTTCAACTATAGCTACAAAAACATTCAGTACTTC.

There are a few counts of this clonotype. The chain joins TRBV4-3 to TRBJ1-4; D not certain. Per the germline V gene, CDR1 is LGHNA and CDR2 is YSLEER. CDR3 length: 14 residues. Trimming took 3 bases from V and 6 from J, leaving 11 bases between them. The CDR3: CASSHWGRDEKLFF. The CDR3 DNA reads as TGCGCCAGCAGCCATTGGGGAAGGGATGAAAAACTGTTTTTT.

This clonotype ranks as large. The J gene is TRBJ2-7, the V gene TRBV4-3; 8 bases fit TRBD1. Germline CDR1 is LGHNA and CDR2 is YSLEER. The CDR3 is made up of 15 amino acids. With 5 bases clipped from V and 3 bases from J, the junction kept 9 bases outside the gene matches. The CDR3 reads CASSVEGQEGYEQYF. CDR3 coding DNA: TGCGCCAGCAGCGTAGAGGGACAGGAGGGCTACGAGCAGTACTTC.

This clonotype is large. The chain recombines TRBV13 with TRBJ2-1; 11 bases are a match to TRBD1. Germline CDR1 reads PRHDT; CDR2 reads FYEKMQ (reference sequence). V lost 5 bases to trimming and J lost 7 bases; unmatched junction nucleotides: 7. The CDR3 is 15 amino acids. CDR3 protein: CASSASGQGGNEQFF. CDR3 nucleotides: TGTGCCAGCAGCGCTTCGGGACAGGGGGGAAATGAGCAGTTCTTC.

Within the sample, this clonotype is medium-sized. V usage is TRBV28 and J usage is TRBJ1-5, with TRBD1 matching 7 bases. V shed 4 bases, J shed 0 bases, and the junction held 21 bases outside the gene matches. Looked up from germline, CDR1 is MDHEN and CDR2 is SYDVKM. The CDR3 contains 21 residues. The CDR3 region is CASSSTGRFPKSYYSNQPQHF. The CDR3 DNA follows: TGTGCCAGCAGTTCGACAGGGAGGTTCCCCAAGAGTTATTATAGCAATCAGCCCCAGCATTTT.

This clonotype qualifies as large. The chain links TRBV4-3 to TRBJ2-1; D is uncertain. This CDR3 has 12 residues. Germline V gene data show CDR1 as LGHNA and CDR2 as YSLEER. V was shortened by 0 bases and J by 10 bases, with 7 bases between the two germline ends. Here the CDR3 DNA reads TGCGCCAGCAGCCAAGAGAGTAGGGAGCAGTTCTTC. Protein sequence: CASSQESREQFF.

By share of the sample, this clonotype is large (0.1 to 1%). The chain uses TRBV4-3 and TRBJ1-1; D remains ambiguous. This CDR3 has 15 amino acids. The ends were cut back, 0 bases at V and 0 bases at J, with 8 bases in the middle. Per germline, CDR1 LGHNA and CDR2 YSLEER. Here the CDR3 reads CASSQDEEMNTEAFF. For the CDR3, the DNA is TGCGCCAGCAGCCAAGATGAGGAGATGAACACTGAAGCTTTCTTT.

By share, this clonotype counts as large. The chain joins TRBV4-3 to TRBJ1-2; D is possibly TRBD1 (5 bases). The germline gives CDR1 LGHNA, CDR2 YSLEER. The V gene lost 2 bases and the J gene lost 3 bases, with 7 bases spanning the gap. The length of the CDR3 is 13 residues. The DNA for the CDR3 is TGCGCCAGCAGCCAACCGGGGGACTATGGCTACACCTTC. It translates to CASSQPGDYGYTF.

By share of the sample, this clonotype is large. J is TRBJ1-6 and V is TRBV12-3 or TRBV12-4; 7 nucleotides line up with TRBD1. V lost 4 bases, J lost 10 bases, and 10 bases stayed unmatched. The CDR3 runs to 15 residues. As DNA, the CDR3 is TGTGCCAGCAGTTCGGAAACAGGGGCTAGGTCACCCCTCCACTTT. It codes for CASSSETGARSPLHF.

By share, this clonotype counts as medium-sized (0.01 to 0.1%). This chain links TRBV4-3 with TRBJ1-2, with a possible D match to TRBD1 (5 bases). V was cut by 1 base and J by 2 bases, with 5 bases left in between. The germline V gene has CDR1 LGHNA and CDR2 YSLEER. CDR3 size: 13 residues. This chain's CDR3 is CASSQGGNYGYTF. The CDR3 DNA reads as TGCGCCAGCAGCCAAGGGGGGAACTATGGCTACACCTTC.

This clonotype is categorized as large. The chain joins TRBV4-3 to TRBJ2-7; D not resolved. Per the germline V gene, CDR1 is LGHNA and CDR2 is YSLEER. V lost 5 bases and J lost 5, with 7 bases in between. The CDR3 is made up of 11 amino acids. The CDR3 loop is CASSDGNEQYF. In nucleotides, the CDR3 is TGCGCCAGCAGCGATGGCAACGAGCAGTACTTC.

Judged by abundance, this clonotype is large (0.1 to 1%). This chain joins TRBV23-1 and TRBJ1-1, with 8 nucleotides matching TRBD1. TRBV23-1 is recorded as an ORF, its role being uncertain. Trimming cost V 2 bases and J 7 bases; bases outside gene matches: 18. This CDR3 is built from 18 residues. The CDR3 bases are TGCGCCAGCAGTCAAGCCGGACAGGGACATGGCCCAATGGTTGAAGCTTTCTTT. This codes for CASSQAGQGHGPMVEAFF.

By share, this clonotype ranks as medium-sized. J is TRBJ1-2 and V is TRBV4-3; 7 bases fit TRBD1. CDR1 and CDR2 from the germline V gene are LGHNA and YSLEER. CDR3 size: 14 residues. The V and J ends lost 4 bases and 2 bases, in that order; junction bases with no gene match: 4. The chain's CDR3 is CASSLSTGNYGYTF. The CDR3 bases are TGCGCCAGCAGCCTATCGACAGGGAACTATGGCTACACCTTC.

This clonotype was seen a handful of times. CDR3 loop: CASSQGEWDTEAFF. CDR3 DNA: TGCGCCAGCAGCCAAGGGGAGTGGGACACTGAAGCTTTCTTT. The chain has TRBV4-3 and TRBJ1-1; D remains ambiguous. V lost 1 base and J lost 3, with 9 bases in between. Germline-derived CDR1 and CDR2 are LGHNA and YSLEER. This CDR3 spans 14 amino acids.

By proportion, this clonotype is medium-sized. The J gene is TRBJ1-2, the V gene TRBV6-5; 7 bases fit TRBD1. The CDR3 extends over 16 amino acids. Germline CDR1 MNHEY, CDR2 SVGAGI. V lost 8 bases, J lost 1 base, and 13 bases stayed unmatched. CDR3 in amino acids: CASSSGQSLINYGYTF. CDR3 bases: TGTGCCAGCTCCTCGGGACAGAGCCTCATTAACTATGGCTACACCTTC.

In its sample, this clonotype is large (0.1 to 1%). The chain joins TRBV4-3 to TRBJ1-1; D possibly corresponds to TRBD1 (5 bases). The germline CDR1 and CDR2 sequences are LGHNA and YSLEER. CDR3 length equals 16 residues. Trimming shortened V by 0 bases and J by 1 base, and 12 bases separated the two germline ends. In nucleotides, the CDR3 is TGCGCCAGCAGCCAAGATAGCTGGGACTCGAACACTGAAGCTTTCTTT. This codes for CASSQDSWDSNTEAFF.